This T cell receptor beta chain was sequenced in a study of T-cell memory formation after mild COVID-19. About the research overall: Clusters were largely donor specific.

Overall study findings and caveats: CD4/CD8 balance characterized clones contracting day 15 to 85, and CD4+ skew characterized later expanders. Some clones that responded turned up in pre-infection memory, which suggests that cross-reactive memory joined in.

Trimming shortened V by 4 bases and J by 0 bases, and 13 bases separated the two germline ends. Germline-derived CDR1 and CDR2 are SGHTA and FQGNSA. This CDR3 is built from 16 residues. This clonotype has a handful of counts. Antigen: not known. Employing constant-segment primers, 5'RACE generated TCR alpha and TCR beta cDNA libraries bearing sample barcodes and UMIs. TCRdb reprocessed the 5' RACE reads via MiXCR and lists one record per CDR3 protein. The sample holds under 300,000 distinct CDR3 sequences, over 15% seen once. The sequence derives from a man aged 18 to 29 who had mild COVID-19 (a few samples of this study predate the infection). Cell type and time point are not known. The sequenced sample consisted of PBMCs or a T cell subset sorted from them (not recorded which). The genes are TRBV7-2 and TRBJ1-5; D is unclear. In nucleotides, the CDR3 is TGTGCCAGCAGCTCTGGGCCTCCCAATAGCAATCAGCCCCAGCATTTT. Its translation: CASSSGPPNSNQPQHF.